Listed below are T cell receptor beta chains from one sample, sequenced in a study of Graves' ophthalmopathy and Graves' hyperthyroidism. TCRdb used MiXCR to reprocess the multiplex PCR reads, holding one entry per CDR3 protein. The profile covers under 800,000 distinct CDR3 sequences, with about a fifth appearing a single time and more than 5.5% taken by the ten largest. The specimen sequenced was peripheral blood. All receptors come from a woman between 18 and 29 years old with stable Graves' hyperthyroidism. Some clones in this sample may be carry-over from other donors' samples. The CDR3 runs from the conserved cysteine through the conserved F or W. Fields, in order: CDR3 protein, CDR3 DNA, clone size, D gene, V gene, J gene. A D gene is named only where the DNA matches it firmly. Clone size is stated in some rows and not others, as once, few, many or a class when expanded.

cdr3_aa: CASSPTWREDQETQYF; cdr3_nt: TGTGCCAGCAGCCCCACCTGGCGGGAGGACCAAGAGACCCAGTACTTC; clone_size: many; d_call: TRBD2; v_call: TRBV28; j_call: TRBJ2-5
cdr3_aa: CASTRGDGTEAFF; cdr3_nt: TGTGCCAGCACTCGGGGAGACGGCACTGAAGCTTTCTTT; clone_size: many; d_call: NA; v_call: TRBV6-5; j_call: TRBJ1-1
cdr3_aa: CASLPGGVNYGYTF; cdr3_nt: TGTGCCAGCCTACCCGGGGGGGTGAACTATGGCTACACCTTC; clone_size: NA; d_call: NA; v_call: TRBV6-1; j_call: TRBJ1-2
cdr3_aa: CASSDLDQYSNQPQHF; cdr3_nt: TGTGCCAGTAGTGATCTGGACCAATATAGCAATCAGCCCCAGCATTTT; clone_size: many; d_call: NA; v_call: TRBV19; j_call: TRBJ1-5
cdr3_aa: CANDNGKQYF; cdr3_nt: TGTGCCAACGACAATGGGAAGCAGTACTTC; clone_size: NA; d_call: NA; v_call: TRBV14; j_call: TRBJ2-7
cdr3_aa: CASSPGTPVREQYF; cdr3_nt: TGTGCCAGCAGCCCGGGGACTCCGGTGAGGGAGCAGTACTTC; clone_size: NA; d_call: NA; v_call: TRBV7-2; j_call: TRBJ2-7
cdr3_aa: CSAQVQGTGKETQYF; cdr3_nt: TGCAGTGCTCAAGTGCAGGGGACTGGAAAAGAGACCCAGTACTTC; clone_size: few; d_call: NA; v_call: TRBV20-1; j_call: TRBJ2-5
cdr3_aa: CASSEGLGIGNQPQHF; cdr3_nt: TGTGCCAGCAGTGAGGGTTTAGGGATTGGCAATCAGCCCCAGCATTTT; clone_size: many; d_call: NA; v_call: TRBV6-1; j_call: TRBJ1-5
cdr3_aa: CAINGRTGGELFF; cdr3_nt: TGTGCCATCAATGGCAGGACGGGCGGGGAGCTGTTTTTT; clone_size: NA; d_call: NA; v_call: TRBV10-3; j_call: TRBJ2-2
cdr3_aa: CASGRTGPIQTQYF; cdr3_nt: TGTGCCAGCGGACGGACAGGGCCAATACAGACCCAGTACTTC; clone_size: NA; d_call: TRBD1; v_call: TRBV6-1; j_call: TRBJ2-5
cdr3_aa: CASSDRTRTDAQYF; cdr3_nt: TGTGCCAGCAGTGACAGGACTAGAACGGACGCGCAGTACTTC; clone_size: many; d_call: TRBD2; v_call: TRBV6-1; j_call: TRBJ2-7
cdr3_aa: CASMKGQGSYEQYF; cdr3_nt: TGTGCCAGCATGAAGGGACAGGGAAGTTACGAGCAGTACTTC; clone_size: many; d_call: TRBD1; v_call: TRBV25-1; j_call: TRBJ2-7
cdr3_aa: CSVETGGHGYTF; cdr3_nt: TGCAGCGTTGAAACAGGGGGCCATGGCTACACCTTC; clone_size: once; d_call: TRBD1; v_call: TRBV29-1; j_call: TRBJ1-2
cdr3_aa: CASSSDRKYEQYF; cdr3_nt: TGTGCCAGCAGTTCGGACAGGAAATACGAGCAGTACTTC; clone_size: many; d_call: TRBD1; v_call: TRBV12-3/TRBV12-4; j_call: TRBJ2-7
cdr3_aa: CASSAQGPYEQYF; cdr3_nt: TGTGCCAGCAGCGCACAGGGACCCTACGAGCAGTACTTC; clone_size: many; d_call: NA; v_call: TRBV7-2; j_call: TRBJ2-7
cdr3_aa: CAWSVSGLVAGVSTEAFF; cdr3_nt: TGTGCCTGGAGTGTATCGGGTCTGGTGGCAGGGGTGAGCACTGAAGCTTTCTTT; clone_size: NA; d_call: NA; v_call: TRBV30; j_call: TRBJ1-1
cdr3_aa: CSARDSRTGGNQPQHF; cdr3_nt: TGCAGTGCTAGAGACTCAAGGACAGGCGGGAATCAGCCCCAGCATTTT; clone_size: NA; d_call: TRBD1; v_call: TRBV20-1; j_call: TRBJ1-5
cdr3_aa: CASSYISGVSSGANVLTF; cdr3_nt: TGTGCCAGCAGTTACATCTCGGGGGTGAGCTCTGGGGCCAACGTCCTGACTTTC; clone_size: few; d_call: NA; v_call: TRBV6-2/TRBV6-3; j_call: TRBJ2-6
cdr3_aa: CASSPRLGHMNTEAFF; cdr3_nt: TGTGCCAGCAGTCCGCGCCTGGGACACATGAACACTGAAGCTTTCTTT; clone_size: few; d_call: NA; v_call: TRBV28; j_call: TRBJ1-1
cdr3_aa: CAISESSDYEQYF; cdr3_nt: TGTGCCATCAGTGAGTCTAGCGACTACGAGCAGTACTTC; clone_size: NA; d_call: NA; v_call: TRBV10-3; j_call: TRBJ2-7
cdr3_aa: CASSPYYEAGGPETQYF; cdr3_nt: TGCGCCAGCAGCCCCTATTATGAGGCGGGAGGGCCTGAGACCCAGTACTTC; clone_size: NA; d_call: TRBD2; v_call: TRBV4-1; j_call: TRBJ2-5
cdr3_aa: CASSDIMTEYNQPQHF; cdr3_nt: TGTGCCAGCAGCGACATAATGACAGAGTACAATCAGCCCCAGCATTTT; clone_size: many; d_call: NA; v_call: TRBV7-3; j_call: TRBJ1-5
cdr3_aa: CASSYSLQMGANTEAFF; cdr3_nt: TGTGCCAGCAGTTACTCGCTCCAGATGGGGGCAAACACTGAAGCTTTCTTT; clone_size: many; d_call: NA; v_call: TRBV6-5; j_call: TRBJ1-1
cdr3_aa: CSASQGAPSYEQYF; cdr3_nt: TGCAGTGCTAGTCAGGGGGCCCCCTCCTACGAGCAGTACTTC; clone_size: many; d_call: TRBD1; v_call: TRBV20-1; j_call: TRBJ2-7
cdr3_aa: CASSQAGTVDNSPLHF; cdr3_nt: TGCGCCAGCAGCCAAGCAGGGACGGTTGATAATTCACCCCTCCACTTT; clone_size: many; d_call: NA; v_call: TRBV4-1; j_call: TRBJ1-6
cdr3_aa: CASRPSGSGANVLTF; cdr3_nt: TGTGCCAGCAGGCCGAGCGGGTCTGGGGCCAACGTCCTGACTTTC; clone_size: many; d_call: NA; v_call: TRBV6-5; j_call: TRBJ2-6